The clone carrying this T cell receptor beta chain was detected ten times or more. What it recognizes is unknown. This record comes from a study of Graves' ophthalmopathy and Graves' hyperthyroidism. General study results and limits: A 13-signature model separated ophthalmopathy from stable hyperthyroidism, reaching around 89% sensitivity and 75% to 83% specificity cross-validated.

The CDR3 spans 16 residues. V dropped 4 bases and J dropped 7; count of bases not matched to a gene: 16. Researchers took RNA transcripts and amplified TCR beta CDR3 regions from them. HTBI-primed RT-PCR formed the first round, and a multiplex PCR formed the second. TCRdb redid the calling of the multiplex PCR reads with MiXCR, one entry per CDR3 protein. This table holds 360,000 or so distinct CDR3 sequences, approximately 20% found once. Ophthalmopathy was moderately-to-severely active, CAS at least 3, NOSPECS at least 4, lasting under 3 months. Other autoimmune diseases, uncontrolled infections, pregnancy or lactation led to the exclusion of patients.

This chain joins TRBV12-3 or TRBV12-4 and TRBJ2-7; TRBD1 aligns across 7 bases. This TCR came from a young woman with Graves' ophthalmopathy. What was sequenced was peripheral blood. The CDR3 here is CASSSNRGPPSREQYF. The DNA for the CDR3 is TGTGCCAGCAGTTCCAACAGGGGACCCCCTTCGCGGGAGCAGTACTTC.